The 2 T cell receptor beta chains listed next were all sequenced from one sample in a study of T cells after yellow fever vaccination. TCRdb recomputed calls from the 5' RACE reads with MiXCR, one row per CDR3 protein. The data show about 340,000 distinct CDR3 sequences, about an eighth seen once. Here the sequenced sample was CD4+ T cells sorted from PBMCs, taken 15 days after the yellow fever booster vaccination. These TCRs come from a young man who received the YFV17D yellow fever vaccine.

J is TRBJ2-5 and V is TRBV7-8; 7 bases agree with TRBD2. V shed 10 bases, J shed 4 bases, and the junction held 12 bases outside the gene matches. Germline-derived CDR1 and CDR2 are SGHVS and FQNEAQ. The CDR3 has 14 residues. The chain's CDR3 is CATCGGGDIETQYF. CDR3 nucleotides: TGTGCCACCTGTGGTGGGGGGGATATAGAGACCCAGTACTTC.

In its sample, this clonotype was seen many times. The rearrangement links TRBV4-1 to TRBJ1-3; D gene ambiguous. CDR3 length: 15 residues. In germline, CDR1 is MGHRA, CDR2 YSYEKL. The V and J ends lost 0 bases and 2 bases respectively, with 8 bases between them. The CDR3 nucleotides are TGCGCCAGCAGCCAAGAGCGGCCACCTGGAAACACCATATATTTT. It specifies CASSQERPPGNTIYF.